The 2 T cell receptor beta chains below all came from one sample that was sequenced in a study of T-cell memory formation after mild COVID-19. One entry per CDR3 protein results from TCRdb running MiXCR on the 5' RACE reads. The sample holds about 340,000 distinct CDR3 sequences, approximately 16% seen once. The sample comprised PBMCs or a T cell subset sorted from them (not recorded which). All receptors derive from a man aged 18 to 30 who had mild COVID-19 (a few samples of this study predate the infection). Cell type and time point are not known.

This chain uses TRBV7-2 with TRBJ1-5; 7 nucleotides agree with TRBD1. Looked up from germline, CDR1 is SGHTA and CDR2 is FQGNSA. V gave up 3 bases and J gave up 3 bases; unmatched junction bases: 2. The CDR3 extends over 14 amino acids. DNA for the CDR3: TGTGCCAGCAGCTTGACAGGGATCAATCAGCCCCAGCATTTT. It translates to CASSLTGINQPQHF. Supplemented by reference TRBV7-2 and TRBJ1-5, the full variable domain reads GAGVSQSPSNKVTEKGKDVELRCDPISGHTALYWYRQSLGQGLEFLIYFQGNSAPDKSGLPSDRFSAERTGGSVSTLTIQRTQQEDSAVYLCASSLTGINQPQHFGDGTRLSIL.

There are a few counts of this clonotype. This chain joins TRBV20-1 and TRBJ2-7, with a tentative D call TRBD2 (6 bases). Germline CDR1 and CDR2: DFQATT and SNEGSKA (reference sequence). Trimming removed 6 bases from V and 0 bases from J, with 18 bases in between. The CDR3 length is 15 residues. CDR3 sequence reads: CSAVGPAGFSYEQYF. The CDR3 coding sequence is TGCAGTGCGGTAGGACCAGCGGGTTTCTCCTACGAGCAGTACTTC.